This TCR beta chain was recovered during a study of identical twins. Study-wide points: Insertions ran lower in abundant cord blood beta clonotypes, though not in memory repertoires. Twin-shared out-of-frame alpha sequences showed excess low generation probability.

TCRdb used MiXCR to reprocess the 5' RACE reads, holding one entry per CDR3 protein. This sample carries about 290,000 distinct CDR3 sequences, over 8.5% of them seen once, and the ten largest clones take 6% to 8.5%. This clonotype was detected many times. Antigen unknown. All of the donors were Caucasians in good health. The sample also formed part of further work on yellow fever vaccine responses in identical twins. Per that study: Vaccine-induced T cell responses in twins were reportedly observed to appear partly convergent, partly personalized.

The source is a woman under 30 in good health. Sequences were obtained from CD8+ T cells sorted from blood.

CDR3 amino acids: CASSLVDSYEQYF. Here the CDR3 DNA reads TGTGCCAGCAGCTTAGTCGACAGCTACGAGCAGTACTTC. J is TRBJ2-7 and V is TRBV7-6; perhaps TRBD1 as D (5 bases). There are 13 residues in the CDR3. Trimming pared 1 base from V and 3 bases from J, leaving 7 bases between. Germline V gives CDR1 SGHVS, CDR2 FNYEAQ.